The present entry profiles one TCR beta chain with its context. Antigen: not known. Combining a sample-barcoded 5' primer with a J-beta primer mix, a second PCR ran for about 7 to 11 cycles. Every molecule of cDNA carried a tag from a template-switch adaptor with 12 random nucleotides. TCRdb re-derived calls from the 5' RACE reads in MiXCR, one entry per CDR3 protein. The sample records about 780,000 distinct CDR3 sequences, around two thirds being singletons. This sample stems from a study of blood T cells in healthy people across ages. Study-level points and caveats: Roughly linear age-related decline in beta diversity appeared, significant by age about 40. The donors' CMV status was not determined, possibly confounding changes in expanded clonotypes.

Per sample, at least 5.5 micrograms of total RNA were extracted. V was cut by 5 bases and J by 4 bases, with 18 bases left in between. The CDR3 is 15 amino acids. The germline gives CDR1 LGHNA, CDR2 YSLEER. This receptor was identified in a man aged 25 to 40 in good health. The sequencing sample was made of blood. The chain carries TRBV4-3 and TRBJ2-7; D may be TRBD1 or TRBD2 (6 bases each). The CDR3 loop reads CASSSPSSGAYEQYF. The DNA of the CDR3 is TGCGCCAGCAGCTCCCCCTCCTCGGGGGCATACGAGCAGTACTTC.